These 9 T cell receptor beta chains originate from one sample sequenced in a study of cytomegalovirus exposure and HLA in healthy donors. Primers included in the PCR were 60 Vbeta and 13 Jbeta primers. Method: immunoSEQ multiplex PCR; TCRdb's copy keeps in-frame clones and lacks some. The sample holds about 170,000 clones, roughly 80% seen once. Sequenced input: PBMCs. The receptors derive from a female donor in good health and CMV-seronegative.

The V gene is TRBV5-1, the J gene TRBJ2-5, with 14 bases fitting TRBD2. CDR1 and CDR2 (germline): SGHRS, YFSETQ. The CDR3 is 18 residues long. After removal of 3 bases from V and 0 bases from J, the junction contained 7 bases not matched to a gene. This chain's CDR3 is CASSSGTSGGAYQETQYF. CDR3 sequence (DNA): TGCGCCAGCAGCTCAGGGACTAGCGGGGGCGCGTACCAAGAGACCCAGTACTTC.

The chain carries TRBV6-6 and TRBJ1-2; D unclear. Germline V gene data show CDR1 as MNHNY and CDR2 as SVGAGI (reference sequence). V lost 4 bases, J lost 8 bases, and 11 bases lay in between. This CDR3 comprises 12 residues. CDR3 nucleotides: TGTGCCAGCAGTTCGAGGGTGGGAGGCTACACCTTC. It translates to CASSSRVGGYTF.

The V call is TRBV2, the J call TRBJ1-5; D not resolved. The CDR3 covers 14 residues. Germline CDR1 is SNHLY and CDR2 is FYNNEI. V lost 4 bases and J 5 bases, leaving 12 bases between the germline ends. The CDR3 region has the DNA TGTGCCAGCAGTGGAGGGTTTGGGGATCAGCCCCAGCATTTT. Protein: CASSGGFGDQPQHF.

The CDR3 here is CASSQDLYMETQYF. DNA of the CDR3: TGCGCCAGCAGCCAAGATTTATATATGGAGACCCAGTACTTC. The chain employs TRBV4-1 and TRBJ2-5; no definite D call. CDR1 MGHRA and CDR2 YSYEKL come from the germline V gene. Trimming removed 0 bases from V and 5 bases from J, with 10 bases in between. This CDR3 spans 14 amino acids.

This clone was recorded a few times. The chain combines TRBV19 with TRBJ2-2; maybe TRBD1 (5 bases). Germline V lookup: CDR1 LNHDA, CDR2 SQIVND (reference sequence). This CDR3 is 13 amino acids long. Trimming cost V 3 bases and J 5 bases, with 7 bases left between them. The CDR3: CASSMAGTGELFF. The CDR3 DNA is TGTGCCAGTAGTATGGCAGGGACCGGGGAGCTGTTTTTT. Full variable domain (rest looked up from reference TRBV19 and TRBJ2-2): DGGITQSPKYLFRKEGQNVTLSCEQNLNHDAMYWYRQDPGQGLRLIYYSQIVNDFQKGDIAEGYSVSREKKESFPLTVTSAQKNPTAFYLCASSMAGTGELFFGEGSRLTVL.

J is TRBJ2-7 and V is TRBV5-1; 8 nucleotides line up with TRBD1. The CDR3 has 15 amino acids. The trim removed 3 bases at V and 4 bases at J, leaving 9 bases unmatched. In germline, CDR1 is SGHRS, CDR2 YFSETQ. The CDR3, as DNA: TGCGCCAGCAGCTCGGGACAGGCCGCCGAGTACGAGCAGTACTTC. Translation gives CASSSGQAAEYEQYF.

The V gene is TRBV7-2, the J gene TRBJ1-5, with D hard to call. Trimming cost V 2 bases and J 5 bases, with 7 bases left between them. This CDR3 region has 13 residues. The germline V gene encodes CDR1 SGHTA and CDR2 FQGNSA. The CDR3: CASSLRGYQPQHF. The DNA for the CDR3 is TGTGCCAGCAGCTTAAGAGGGTATCAGCCCCAGCATTTT.

The chain uses TRBV10-3 and TRBJ2-1; a weak D match, TRBD1 (7 bases). Looked up from germline, CDR1 is ENHRY and CDR2 is SYGVKD. Trimming left V 3 bases short and J 3 bases short, with 12 bases between. This CDR3 comprises 15 residues. CDR3 residues: CAISERQGGYNEQFF. The CDR3, as DNA: TGTGCCATCAGTGAACGACAGGGAGGCTACAATGAGCAGTTCTTC.

The chain uses TRBV2 and TRBJ1-5; tentative D call: TRBD1 (6 bases). The V end was cut by 4 bases, the J end by 7 bases, with 14 bases between. The CDR3 contains 14 residues. The germline gives CDR1 SNHLY, CDR2 FYNNEI. The CDR3 protein is CASSGLRGKQPQHF. CDR3 nucleotide sequence: TGTGCCAGCAGTGGCCTCAGGGGTAAACAGCCCCAGCATTTT.